A single sample gave rise to the 7 T cell receptor beta chains below, sequenced in a study of blood T cell repertoires in COVID-19. Data came from immunoSEQ multiplex PCR; TCRdb stores just in-frame clones and leaves some out. This table holds about half a million clones, 80% to 90% found once. The specimen was peripheral blood. The receptors were gathered from a man younger than 30 with COVID-19, enrolled during active disease.

V and J are TRBV18 and TRBJ2-7; D perhaps matches TRBD2 (6 bases). Germline V gene lookup returns CDR1 KGHSH and CDR2 LQKENI. The V and J ends lost 4 bases and 4 bases respectively, with 11 bases between them. CDR3 length: 13 residues. CDR3: CASSRAAGYEQYF. The CDR3 nucleotides read TGTGCCAGCTCACGTGCGGCGGGGTACGAGCAGTACTTC.

The chain combines TRBV7-9 with TRBJ2-7; D possibly corresponds to TRBD2 (5 bases). The CDR3 contains 14 residues. V dropped 2 bases and J dropped 3 bases, with 11 bases sitting between them. In germline, CDR1 is SEHNR, CDR2 FQNEAQ (reference sequence). CDR3 residues: CASSLPRGNYEQYF. Here the CDR3 DNA reads TGTGCCAGCAGCTTACCTCGGGGAAACTACGAGCAGTACTTC.

V is TRBV24-1 and J is TRBJ2-3; tentatively, D is TRBD2 (5 bases). V lost 3 bases and J 5 bases, leaving 5 bases between the germline ends. CDR1 is KGHDR and CDR2 is SFDVKD in the germline V gene. This CDR3 region has 12 residues. CDR3 residues: CATSDRGDTQYF. DNA of the CDR3: TGTGCCACCAGTGATCGGGGAGATACGCAGTATTTT.

The CDR3 bases are TGCGCCAGCAGCAGCGGAACTAGTGGGACCGGGGAGCTGTTTTTT. Translation: CASSSGTSGTGELFF. The chain combines TRBV5-1 with TRBJ2-2; a weak D match, TRBD2 (5 bases). Germline assignment: CDR1 SGHRS and CDR2 YFSETQ. Trimming took off 4 bases at V and 5 bases at J, with 15 bases between the two ends. This CDR3 region has 15 residues.

A remark on this clone: The sample carries other DNA sequences with the same CDR3. The genes are TRBV12-3 or TRBV12-4 and TRBJ1-2, with D possibly matching TRBD1 (6 bases). V was cut by 2 bases and J by 4 bases, with 8 bases left in between. This CDR3 comprises 13 residues. The CDR3 sequence: CASSLRGGYGYTF. In nucleotides, the CDR3 is TGTGCCAGCAGTTTAAGGGGGGGCTATGGCTACACCTTC.

V gene TRBV5-1 combines with J gene TRBJ2-7, with D possibly TRBD1 on 6 matching bases. The CDR3 consists of 14 residues. CDR1 and CDR2 (germline): SGHRS, YFSETQ. The V end lost 2 bases, the J end lost 2 bases, and 11 bases lay between the germline ends. This chain's CDR3 is CASSFWGLTYEQYF. CDR3 bases: TGCGCCAGCAGCTTTTGGGGGCTGACCTACGAGCAGTACTTC.

The chain combines TRBV27 with TRBJ2-3, with 11 bases that match TRBD1. V gave up 8 bases and J gave up 7 bases; unmatched junction bases: 5. Germline V CDR1 and CDR2: MNHEY, SMNVEV (reference sequence). The CDR3 length is 13 residues. The CDR3: CASGTGGSHTQYF. CDR3 in DNA: TGTGCCAGCGGGACAGGGGGATCTCATACGCAGTATTTT.